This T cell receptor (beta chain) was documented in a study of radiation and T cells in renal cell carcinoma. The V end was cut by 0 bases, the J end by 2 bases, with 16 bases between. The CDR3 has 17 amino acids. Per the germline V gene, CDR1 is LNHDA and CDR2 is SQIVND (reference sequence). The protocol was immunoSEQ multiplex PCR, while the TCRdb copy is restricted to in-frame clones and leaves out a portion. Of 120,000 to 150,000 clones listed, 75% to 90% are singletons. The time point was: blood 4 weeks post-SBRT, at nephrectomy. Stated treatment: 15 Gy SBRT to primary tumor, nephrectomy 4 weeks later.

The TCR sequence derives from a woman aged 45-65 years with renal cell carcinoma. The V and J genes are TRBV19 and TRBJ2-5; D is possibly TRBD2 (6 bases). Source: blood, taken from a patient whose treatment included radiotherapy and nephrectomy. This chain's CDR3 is CASSIDLSASAQETQYF. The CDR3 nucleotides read TGTGCCAGTAGTATAGATCTATCTGCTAGCGCGCAAGAGACCCAGTACTTC.